The T cell receptor beta chain under discussion was sequenced for a study of T-cell reconstitution after alpha-beta-depleted transplantation in children (dated by TCRdb to the mid-2010s). The study in broad terms: T-cell immune reconstitution after TCRalphabeta/CD19-depleted allogeneic hematopoietic cell transplantation in children was quantitatively tracked in the study by means of TCR repertoire profiling. Points the paper makes about the study in general: Over the following months the frequencies of hyperexpanded clones went down, and after one year T-cell counts and TCRbeta diversity were mostly credited to newly produced T cells. In some patients, the high TCRbeta diversity seen at day 60 was put down to recipient T cells and intrathymic progenitors that had survived conditioning. The apparently early alphabetaT-cell count recovery about two months after transplant was reportedly dependent on only several hundred rapidly expanded clones derived from non-depleted graft cells.

The treatment or condition label corresponds to: allogeneic hematopoietic cell transplantation with graft depleted of TCRalphabeta T cells and CD19 B cells. The children who served as transplant recipients had been given grafts of TCRalphabeta/CD19-depleted allogeneic hematopoietic cells. Libraries were prepared through PCR. TCRdb records Illumina HiSeq 2500 as the sequencer. To normalize quantification of the TCRbeta repertoire, the TCR libraries were built with molecular barcoding that relied on unique molecular identifiers. TCRdb reanalyzed the raw reads on its own, using fastp at Q25 for trimming and MiXCR for clone calling, and kept in-frame beta chains. Identical CDR3 proteins give one entry, which carries the most common genes and DNA. Recorded for this sample are around 600,000 distinct CDR3 sequences; 23% of them occurred a single time. The top ten clonotypes cover 13% to 15% of the sample.

V loses 6 bases of germline sequence and J loses 1 base, and the interval between the two ends is 12 bases. From the cysteine up to the phenylalanine, the CDR3 has a length of 14 residues. Only CDR3 DNA is held: 42 bases, read in frame from base 1. Of note for this clonotype: The specificity of this receptor is unknown. Base qualities are missing; no much larger clone stands one base away.

The V and J genes are TRBV12-3 or TRBV12-4 and TRBJ1-1, with a tentative D gene TRBD1 over 5 matching bases. Sequenced material: PBMCs, mostly from graft donor cells, taken 360 days after TCRalphabeta/CD19-depleted stem cell transplant. The TCR comes from a boy in the first two years of life who had a stem cell transplant for acute myeloid leukemia, so the T cells may come from the graft donor. The DNA is TGTGCCAGCAGCCCGGGACTACAGAACACTGAAGCTTTCTTT. This is translated as CASSPGLQNTEAFF.